The clone carrying this TCR beta chain was seen ten or more times. Stated time point: newly diagnosed GD, antithyroid drugs for less than 3 months. PBMCs provided the RNA from which the TCR library was made. The authors drew patients from an endocrinology department in Xi'an, China. This specimen comes from a study of regulatory T cells in long-lasting Graves disease. Study-level information: Those Graves' patients who were newly diagnosed had been on antithyroid drugs under 3 months.

Relying on iRepertoire HTBI primers and Arm-PCR of CDR3 regions, the team built TCR beta libraries. TCRdb called the multiplex PCR reads again in MiXCR, with one record for every CDR3 protein. The sample yields roughly 360,000 distinct CDR3 sequences, 10% to 15% seen once. These records were also assigned to another study, of T cells in Graves' hyperthyroidism and ophthalmopathy. This second report adds: RT-PCR in the first round (using the HTBI primer set) targeted the TCR CDR3. The majority of expanded thyroid clonotypes above 0.001 also appeared in blood.

The source is a woman between 18 and 29 years old with Graves disease. This material consisted of peripheral blood mononuclear cells (PBMCs), taken at new diagnosis, from a patient treated with antithyroid drugs.

The CDR3 nucleotides read TGTGCCGCGAGGGGGGTCGCGAACACTGAAGCTTTCTTT. This sequence encodes CAARGVANTEAFF. The J gene is TRBJ1-1, the V gene TRBV10-3, with a tentative D call TRBD1 (6 bases). CDR3 size: 13 residues. Germline V gene sequence: CDR1 ENHRY, CDR2 SYGVKD. Trimming removed 11 bases at V and 1 base at J, with 14 bases between.